The present T cell receptor (beta chain) was sequenced within a study of blood T cell repertoires in COVID-19. About the research overall: The United States, Italy and Spain were the sources of the acute and convalescent COVID-19 samples. The analysed material was cDNA or gDNA that came from T cells, B-cell-depleted T cells, or PBMCs.

Trimming pared 3 bases from V and 4 bases from J, leaving 16 bases between. The CDR3 runs 16 residues. Per the germline V gene, CDR1 is MDHEN and CDR2 is SYDVKM. Libraries were prepared by immunoSEQ multiplex PCR; TCRdb keeps only in-frame clonotypes and omits some of them. Of 130,000 to 150,000 clones in the sample, roughly 87% were seen once. Participants, about 18 to 90 years old, spanned fewer than 25 US areas. Membership in each cohort depended on participant-reported clinical history. The chain links TRBV28 to TRBJ2-1, with TRBD2 as a possible D gene (6 bases). The receptor's source is a woman in her 40s who had been exposed to COVID-19. The sample was PBMCs or T cells enriched from blood (not recorded which). CDR3: CASSFLGTPNYNEQFF. CDR3 sequence (DNA): TGTGCCAGCAGTTTCCTCGGGACTCCTAATTACAATGAGCAGTTCTTC.